A single T cell receptor beta chain is shown here with its context. V gave up 6 bases and J gave up 6 bases, with 12 bases separating them. The germline CDR1 and CDR2 sequences are MNHEY and SVGAGI. CDR3 length equals 12 residues. These data come from a study of blood T cell repertoires in COVID-19. Across the study: T cells, B-cell-depleted T cells, or PBMCs provided the cDNA or gDNA that served as material.

In the original analysis: Reference gene primer amplification gave estimated nucleated cell counts. Some clones are missing from TCRdb's copy, which holds only in-frame ones; the method was immunoSEQ multiplex PCR. The DNA was the basis for D and trimming; V, J and clone size are from that table. Among 70,000 or so clones listed, 65% to 90% were seen once. The receptor was derived from a man aged 65-85 years with active or convalescent COVID-19. V gene TRBV6-5 combines with J gene TRBJ2-7, with D maybe TRBD2 (6 bases). Input material: peripheral blood. Written as DNA, the CDR3 is TGTGCCAGCAGAATCGGGGGTTCCGAGCAGTACTTC. Translating gives CASRIGGSEQYF.